This TCR beta chain was sequenced in a study of OX40 agonist ivuxolimab in advanced cancers. Overall study: The diagnoses of dose-escalation patients were hepatocellular carcinoma, melanoma, renal cell or head and neck cancer.

The CDR3 extends over 14 amino acids. The germline V gene has CDR1 MNHEY and CDR2 SVGAGI. V trimming: 7 bases; J trimming: 3 bases; junction bases outside the gene matches: 8. The timepoints at which blood was sampled were baseline, cycle 4 day 1, and cycle 7 day 1. As to this clone: Its antigen is not known.

Notes on the study in general: Relative to CD4+, CD8+ T cells held more expanded clones on average.

Profiled with immunoSEQ multiplex PCR; TCRdb holds only in-frame clones, not every one. Here the sample spans under 85,000 clones, around 80% being singletons. The sample consisted of CD4+ or CD8+ T cells sorted from blood, taken in a trial of the OX40 agonist ivuxolimab. The genes are TRBV6-5 and TRBJ2-7; the match to TRBD1 covers 8 bases. This TCR was sampled from an adult with an advanced solid tumor such as melanoma, head and neck, liver or kidney cancer. The CDR3 reads CASTRRTGIYEQYF. CDR3 sequence (DNA): TGTGCCAGCACCCGAAGGACAGGGATCTACGAGCAGTACTTC.